One and the same sample provided the 13 T cell receptor beta chains below, sequenced in a study of OX40 agonist ivuxolimab in advanced cancers. Sequencing used immunoSEQ multiplex PCR; TCRdb keeps in-frame clones, though not all of them. Here the sample spans approximately 110,000 clones, around 93% being singletons. Specimen: CD4+ or CD8+ T cells sorted from blood, collected in a trial of the OX40 agonist ivuxolimab. The receptors derive from an adult with an advanced solid tumor such as melanoma, head and neck, liver or kidney cancer.

The genes are TRBV11-3 and TRBJ2-4; a possible D gene is TRBD1 (6 bases). The germline V and J ends were trimmed by 4 bases and 0 bases, with 19 bases remaining between them. This CDR3 is 18 amino acids long. From germline, CDR1 is SGHNT and CDR2 YENEEA. The CDR3 here is CASSSTRTANLAKNIQYF. The CDR3 region has the DNA TGTGCCAGCAGCTCCACCCGGACAGCTAATCTAGCCAAAAACATTCAGTACTTC. The whole variable domain, filled in from reference TRBV11-3 and TRBJ2-4, reads EAGVVQSPRYKIIEKKQPVAFWCNPISGHNTLYWYLQNLGQGPELLIRYENEEAVDDSQLPKDRFSAERLKGVDSTLKIQPAELGDSAVYLCASSSTRTANLAKNIQYFGAGTRLSVL.

This chain uses TRBV5-1 with TRBJ1-3; the match to TRBD1 covers 7 bases. V gave up 0 bases and J gave up 2 bases; unmatched junction bases: 5. The CDR3 has 16 residues. Germline assignment: CDR1 SGHRS and CDR2 YFSETQ. The CDR3, as DNA: TGCGCCAGCAGCTTGGGGGGGACAGCAGCTGGAAACACCATATATTTT. Encoded protein: CASSLGGTAAGNTIYF.

The chain is built from TRBV7-9 and TRBJ2-2, with D possibly called TRBD1 or TRBD2 (5 bases each). Germline lookup yields CDR1 SEHNR and CDR2 FQNEAQ (reference sequence). The germline V and J ends were trimmed by 5 bases and 2 bases, with 18 bases remaining between them. This CDR3 is built from 17 residues. The CDR3 sequence: CASSQTADSVNTGELFF. CDR3 nucleotides: TGTGCCAGCAGCCAGACAGCGGACTCGGTCAACACCGGGGAGCTGTTTTTT.

The chain is built from TRBV5-1 and TRBJ2-5, with a possible D match to TRBD1 (5 bases). Germline V gives CDR1 SGHRS, CDR2 YFSETQ. Trimming took 1 base from V and 4 from J, leaving 11 bases between them. The CDR3 contains 14 residues. In DNA, the CDR3 is TGCGCCAGCAGCTTGCCAGGGCTTAGAGAGACCCAGTACTTC. Translated: CASSLPGLRETQYF.

The chain recombines TRBV5-4 with TRBJ1-2; D is perhaps TRBD1 (6 bases). CDR1 and CDR2 (germline): SGHNT, YYREEE (reference sequence). The CDR3 has 16 amino acids. The germline V and J ends were trimmed by 4 bases and 8 bases, with 24 bases remaining between them. CDR3 loop: CASSLPGDTLPGGYTF. The CDR3 region has the DNA TGTGCCAGCAGCCTCCCCGGGGACACCCTCCCTGGCGGCTACACCTTC.

The chain joins TRBV14 to TRBJ2-2, with D maybe TRBD2 (5 bases). The V gene's germline CDR1 is SGHDN and CDR2 FVKESK. The V and J ends lost 6 bases and 7 bases respectively, with 15 bases between them. The CDR3 has 14 residues. The CDR3 loop is CASRAITGSGELFF. DNA of the CDR3: TGTGCCAGCAGAGCTATTACGGGAAGCGGGGAGCTGTTTTTT.

The chain recombines TRBV7-3 with TRBJ2-1; 12 bases are a match to TRBD2. Per germline, CDR1 SGHTA and CDR2 FQGTGA. The CDR3 spans 18 residues. Trimming took 5 bases from V and 2 from J; bases not matched to a gene: 10. CDR3 in amino acids: CASSALAGGSFAYNEQFF. The DNA for the CDR3 is TGTGCCAGCAGCGCACTAGCGGGAGGTAGCTTTGCCTACAATGAGCAGTTCTTC.

The CDR3 DNA reads TGTGCCAGTAGTGAGGGGACAGGGGACAGCCATTCCCTCTACGAGCAGTACTTC. As protein: CASSEGTGDSHSLYEQYF. The rearrangement joins TRBV19 to TRBJ2-7; 10 bases align to TRBD1. Germline V gives CDR1 LNHDA, CDR2 SQIVND (reference sequence). This CDR3 is 18 amino acids long. V shed 5 bases, J shed 3 bases, and the junction held 16 bases outside the gene matches.

Of note for this clone: Other DNA sequences from this sample encode an identical CDR3 as well. The chain is built from TRBV4-2 and TRBJ1-2; no reliable D call. This CDR3 is built from 12 residues. Germline CDR1 is LGHNA and CDR2 is YNFKEQ. The germline V and J ends were trimmed by 0 bases and 4 bases, with 3 bases remaining between them. CDR3 in amino acids: CASSQEVYGYTF. CDR3 sequence (DNA): TGTGCCAGCAGCCAAGAGGTCTATGGCTACACCTTC.

The chain combines TRBV6-5 with TRBJ2-7; TRBD2 matches at 8 bases. The germline CDR1 and CDR2 sequences are MNHEY and SVGAGI. V dropped 4 bases and J dropped 1; count of bases not matched to a gene: 6. This CDR3 comprises 15 residues. The CDR3 is CASSLTGGGSYEQYF. CDR3 nucleotide sequence: TGTGCCAGCAGTTTGACGGGAGGGGGATCCTACGAGCAGTACTTC.

The V call is TRBV28, the J call TRBJ2-7; unclear D gene. CDR3 size: 15 residues. The V gene's germline CDR1 is MDHEN and CDR2 SYDVKM. Trimming took 4 bases from V and 2 from J, leaving 15 bases between them. The CDR3 sequence: CASSSLETYPYEQYF. As DNA, the CDR3 is TGTGCCAGCAGTTCGTTGGAAACTTACCCCTACGAGCAGTACTTC. Full variable domain (remainder filled in from reference TRBV28 and TRBJ2-7): DVKVTQSSRYLVKRTGEKVFLECVQDMDHENMFWYRQDPGLGLRLIYFSYDVKMKEKGDIPEGYSVSREKKERFSLILESASTNQTSMYLCASSSLETYPYEQYFGPGTRLTVT.

The CDR3 region has the DNA TGTGCCAGCAGTTACCAAGGGACTCCACCAGATACGCAGTATTTT. This gives the protein CASSYQGTPPDTQYF. The chain combines TRBV6-5 with TRBJ2-3, with a tentative D call TRBD2 (6 bases). CDR1 and CDR2 from the germline V gene are MNHEY and SVGAGI. The V gene lost 2 bases and the J gene lost 4 bases, with 13 bases spanning the gap. This CDR3 region has 15 residues.

This sequence joins TRBV7-9 and TRBJ2-5, with a tentative D call TRBD1 (7 bases). The DNA end is more similar to TRBJ2-7, so the J call may be wrong. CDR3 length equals 15 residues. Germline V CDR1 and CDR2: SEHNR, FQNEAQ (reference sequence). The CDR3 protein is CASSTLQGTYYEQYF. The CDR3 bases are TGTGCCAGCAGCACATTACAGGGGACTTACTACGAGCAGTACTTC.